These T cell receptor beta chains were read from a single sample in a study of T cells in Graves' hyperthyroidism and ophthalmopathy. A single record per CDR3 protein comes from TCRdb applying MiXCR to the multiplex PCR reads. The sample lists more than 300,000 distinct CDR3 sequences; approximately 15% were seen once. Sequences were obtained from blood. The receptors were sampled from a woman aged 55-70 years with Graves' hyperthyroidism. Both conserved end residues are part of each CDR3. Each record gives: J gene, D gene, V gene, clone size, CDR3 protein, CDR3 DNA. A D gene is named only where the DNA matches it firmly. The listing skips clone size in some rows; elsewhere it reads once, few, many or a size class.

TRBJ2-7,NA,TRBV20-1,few,CSVLRGSSEEQYF,TGCAGTGTTCTACGGGGGAGTTCAGAGGAGCAGTACTTC
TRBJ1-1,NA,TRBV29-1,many,CSSRQGSNTEAFF,TGCAGCTCCCGTCAGGGATCGAACACTGAAGCTTTCTTT
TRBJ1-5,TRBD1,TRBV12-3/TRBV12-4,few,CASSPQGVWSNQPQHF,TGTGCCAGCAGTCCTCAGGGGGTCTGGAGCAATCAGCCCCAGCATTTT
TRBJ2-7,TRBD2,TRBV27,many,CASRASGSYEQYF,TGTGCCAGCCGCGCTAGCGGGAGCTACGAGCAGTACTTC
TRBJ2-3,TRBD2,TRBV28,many,CASSNLAGSTDTQYF,TGTGCCAGCAGCAACCTAGCGGGGAGCACAGATACGCAGTATTTT
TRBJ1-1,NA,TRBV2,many,CASVPFQGPTEAFF,TGTGCCAGCGTGCCCTTTCAGGGTCCCACTGAAGCTTTCTTT
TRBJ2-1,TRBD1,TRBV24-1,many,CATSAWGTEHYNEQFF,TGTGCCACCAGTGCCTGGGGGACAGAGCACTACAATGAGCAGTTCTTC
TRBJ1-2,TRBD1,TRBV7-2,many,CASSWDRFYGYTF,TGTGCCAGCAGCTGGGACAGGTTCTATGGCTACACCTTC
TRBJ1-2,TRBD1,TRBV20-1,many,CSAAQGNYGYTF,TGCAGTGCTGCACAGGGGAACTATGGCTACACCTTC
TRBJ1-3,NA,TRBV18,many,CASSDGSGNTIYF,TGTGCCAGCTCGGACGGATCTGGAAACACCATATATTTT
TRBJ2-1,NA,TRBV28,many,CASSGAVIYNEQFF,TGTGCCAGCAGTGGGGCGGTAATTTACAATGAGCAGTTCTTC
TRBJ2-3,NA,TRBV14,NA,CASSQGTTWTTDTQYF,TGTGCCAGCAGCCAAGGGACCACCTGGACCACAGATACGCAGTATTTT
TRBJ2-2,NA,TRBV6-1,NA,CAGTGTNTGELFF,TGTGCCGGTACCGGAACTAACACCGGGGAGCTGTTTTTT
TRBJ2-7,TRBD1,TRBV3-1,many,CASSQEATGGEQYF,TGTGCCAGCAGCCAAGAGGCGACAGGGGGCGAGCAGTACTTC
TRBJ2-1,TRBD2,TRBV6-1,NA,CASSLSVAGVQGEQFF,TGTGCCAGCAGCCTATCCGTAGCGGGAGTTCAGGGTGAGCAGTTCTTC
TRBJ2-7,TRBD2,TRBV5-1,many,CASSLTGLADSYEQYF,TGCGCCAGCAGTCTGACGGGACTAGCTGATTCCTACGAGCAGTACTTC
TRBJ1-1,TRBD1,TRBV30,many,CAWTGDRGWNTEAFF,TGTGCCTGGACTGGGGACAGGGGTTGGAACACTGAAGCTTTCTTT
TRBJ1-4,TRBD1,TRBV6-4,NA,CASGRDRDEKLFF,TGTGCCAGCGGTAGGGACAGGGATGAAAAACTGTTTTTT
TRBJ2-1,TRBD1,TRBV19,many,CASSIRDRSSPEQFF,TGTGCCAGTAGTATAAGGGACAGGTCAAGTCCTGAGCAGTTCTTC
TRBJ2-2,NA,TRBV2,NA,CASNDQLNTGELFF,TGTGCCAGCAATGACCAGCTTAACACCGGGGAGCTGTTTTTT
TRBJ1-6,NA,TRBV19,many,CASTQGRAIDIDSPLHF,TGTGCCAGTACCCAGGGCAGGGCGATTGATATAGATTCACCCCTCCACTTT
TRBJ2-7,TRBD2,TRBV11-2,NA,CASSLEASGRAGLRF,TGTGCCAGCAGCTTAGAGGCTAGCGGGAGGGCCGGCTTAAGGTTC
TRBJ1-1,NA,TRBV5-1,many,CASRGLLNTEAFF,TGCGCCAGCAGGGGCCTCTTGAACACTGAAGCTTTCTTT
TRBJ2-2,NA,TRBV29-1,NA,CSVGHSPNTGELFF,TGCAGCGTTGGTCACAGTCCGAACACCGGGGAGCTGTTTTTT
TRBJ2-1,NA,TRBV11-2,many,CASSGAAAYNEQFF,TGTGCCAGCAGCGGGGCCGCCGCCTACAATGAGCAGTTCTTC
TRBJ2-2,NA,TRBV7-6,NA,CASSLGGHTGELFF,TGTGCCAGCAGCTTAGGGGGTCACACCGGGGAGCTGTTTTTT
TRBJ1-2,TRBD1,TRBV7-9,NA,CASRPSGQGSYGYTF,TGTGCCAGCAGGCCCTCTGGACAGGGAAGCTATGGCTACACCTTC
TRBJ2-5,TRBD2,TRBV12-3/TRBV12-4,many,CASSLGLAKWTQYF,TGTGCCAGCAGCCTGGGACTAGCGAAATGGACCCAGTACTTC
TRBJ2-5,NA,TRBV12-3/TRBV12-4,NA,CASSLLARWETQYF,TGTGCCAGCAGTTTGCTAGCGCGGTGGGAGACCCAGTACTTC
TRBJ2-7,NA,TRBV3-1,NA,CASSQASYAYEQYF,TGTGCCAGCAGCCAAGCTAGCTACGCCTACGAGCAGTACTTC
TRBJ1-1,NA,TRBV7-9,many,CASSRQPPGTEAFF,TGTGCCAGCAGCCGACAGCCCCCGGGCACTGAAGCTTTCTTT
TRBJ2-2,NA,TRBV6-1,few,CASGTAGTNTGELFF,TGTGCCAGCGGTACGGCGGGAACGAACACCGGGGAGCTGTTTTTT
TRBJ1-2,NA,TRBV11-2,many,CASSKEAGNYGYTF,TGTGCCAGCAGCAAAGAGGCGGGTAACTATGGCTACACCTTC
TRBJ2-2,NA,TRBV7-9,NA,CASSLDLSGELFF,TGTGCCAGCAGCTTAGACCTGAGCGGGGAGCTGTTTTTT
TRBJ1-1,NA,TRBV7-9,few,CASSLNQNTEAFF,TGTGCCAGCAGCTTAAACCAGAACACTGAAGCTTTCTTT
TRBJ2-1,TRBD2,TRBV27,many,CASTRAGGYNEQFF,TGTGCCAGCACCCGAGCGGGAGGGTACAATGAGCAGTTCTTC
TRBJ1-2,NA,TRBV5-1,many,CASSSTGFSVDGYTF,TGCGCCAGCAGCAGCACAGGGTTTTCGGTGGATGGCTACACCTTC
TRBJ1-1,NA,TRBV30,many,CAWMLNTEAFF,TGTGCCTGGATGTTGAACACTGAAGCTTTCTTT
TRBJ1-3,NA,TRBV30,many,CAWGQIPSGNTIYF,TGTGCCTGGGGACAGATCCCCTCTGGAAACACCATATATTTT
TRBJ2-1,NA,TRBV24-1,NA,CATSEGGRGGNEQFF,TGTGCCACCAGTGAAGGGGGGAGGGGAGGGAATGAGCAGTTCTTC
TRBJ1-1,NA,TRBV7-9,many,CASSKNPGNADTEAFF,TGTGCCAGCAGCAAGAACCCAGGGAACGCGGACACTGAAGCTTTCTTT
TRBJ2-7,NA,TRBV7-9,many,CASSLVLWNSSYEQYF,TGTGCCAGCAGCTTAGTTTTGTGGAACAGCTCCTACGAGCAGTACTTC
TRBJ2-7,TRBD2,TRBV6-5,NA,CASSYLGLAGSYEQYF,TGTGCCAGCAGTTACTTGGGGCTAGCGGGCTCCTACGAGCAGTACTTC
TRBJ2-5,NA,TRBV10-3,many,CAISPIEGREETQYF,TGTGCCATCAGCCCGATCGAAGGTAGGGAAGAGACCCAGTACTTC
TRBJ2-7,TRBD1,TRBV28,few,CASSTGDRGEQYF,TGTGCCAGCAGCACCGGTGACAGGGGCGAGCAGTACTTC
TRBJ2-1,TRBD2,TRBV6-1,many,CASSEGSSGRDEQFF,TGTGCCAGCAGTGAAGGTAGTAGCGGGAGGGATGAGCAGTTCTTC
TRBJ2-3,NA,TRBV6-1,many,CASSEALRNTQYF,TGTGCCAGCAGTGAAGCGCTTCGAAATACGCAGTATTTT
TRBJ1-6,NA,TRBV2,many,CASSLYSRGGGYNSPLHF,TGTGCCAGCAGTCTGTATTCCCGAGGGGGGGGCTATAATTCACCCCTCCACTTT
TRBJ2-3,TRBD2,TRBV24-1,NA,CATSRRGGSSTDTQYF,TGTGCCACCAGTCGTCGGGGCGGGAGTAGCACAGATACGCAGTATTTT
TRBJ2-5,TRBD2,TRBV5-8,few,CASSSIGGGSKTQYF,TGTGCCAGCAGCTCCATTGGGGGGGGGTCAAAGACCCAGTACTTC
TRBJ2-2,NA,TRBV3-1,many,CASSQNLNGELFF,TGTGCCAGCAGCCAAAACCTGAACGGGGAGCTGTTTTTT
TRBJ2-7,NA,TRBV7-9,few,CASSSAGLLDYEQYF,TGTGCCAGCAGCTCTGCAGGCCTGCTAGATTACGAGCAGTACTTC
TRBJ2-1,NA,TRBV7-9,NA,CASSPQRMTDNEQFF,TGTGCCAGCAGCCCGCAGCGGATGACCGACAATGAGCAGTTCTTC